Listed below are T cell receptor beta chains from one sample, sequenced in a study of blood T cells in healthy people across ages. TCRdb re-derived calls from the 5' RACE reads in MiXCR, one entry per CDR3 protein. The data show roughly 1,100,000 distinct CDR3 sequences, around 25% seen once. This sample was shared with a second study, whose subject was T cells of mothers and their children.

Sequencing was carried out using blood. The receptors were gathered from a girl aged 2-10 years in good health. The CDR3 runs from the conserved cysteine through the conserved F or W. Each record gives: D gene, clone size, J gene, V gene, CDR3 protein, CDR3 DNA. D genes are given only for firm matches. A clone size is listed for some rows: how often the clone was seen (once, few, many), or a class if it is expanded.

>-|-|TRBJ2-3|TRBV5-1
CASSLIWGATQYF
TGCGCCAGCAGCTTGATCTGGGGGGCTACGCAGTATTTT
>-|few|TRBJ2-4|TRBV5-6
CASSHDPNAKNIQYF
TGTGCCAGCAGCCACGACCCCAATGCCAAAAACATTCAGTACTTC
>-|-|TRBJ2-1|TRBV6-1
CASSAGLSSYNEQFF
TGTGCCAGCAGTGCGGGACTCTCCTCCTACAATGAGCAGTTCTTC
>-|few|TRBJ2-7|TRBV28
CASSFLLLDEQYF
TGTGCCAGCAGTTTTTTGCTCTTGGACGAGCAGTACTTC
>-|few|TRBJ2-7|TRBV4-3
CASSQDFTGPYEQYF
TGCGCCAGCAGCCAAGATTTCACAGGCCCCTACGAGCAGTACTTC
>TRBD2|-|TRBJ2-5|TRBV7-9
CASRGGTSGQGETQYF
TGTGCCAGCAGGGGCGGGACTAGCGGCCAGGGAGAGACCCAGTACTTC
>-|few|TRBJ1-2|TRBV24-1
CATSDRGRPYGYTF
TGTGCCACCAGTGATAGGGGCAGGCCCTATGGCTACACCTTC
>-|-|TRBJ2-7|TRBV3-1
CASSHPLAVAYEQYF
TGTGCCAGCAGCCACCCCCTAGCTGTCGCCTACGAGCAGTACTTC
>-|-|TRBJ2-5|TRBV24-1
CATNHLPNETQYF
TGTGCCACCAACCATCTGCCGAACGAGACCCAGTACTTC
>-|-|TRBJ1-1|TRBV5-1
CASSGNRANTEAFF
TGCGCCAGCAGCGGAAACAGGGCTAACACTGAAGCTTTCTTT
>TRBD1|-|TRBJ2-5|TRBV13
CASRHYGTGDPQETQYF
TGTGCCAGCAGACATTACGGGACAGGGGACCCACAAGAGACCCAGTACTTC
>TRBD1|-|TRBJ2-7|TRBV29-1
CSVLARDRHGEQYF
TGCAGCGTTTTGGCCCGGGACAGGCATGGCGAGCAGTACTTC
>TRBD2|-|TRBJ2-3|TRBV7-3
CASSPAGGVDTQYF
TGTGCCAGCAGCCCGGCGGGGGGCGTAGATACGCAGTATTTT
>-|many|TRBJ2-1|TRBV12-3/TRBV12-4
CASSPIGNEQFF
TGTGCCAGCAGTCCCATCGGGAATGAGCAGTTCTTC
>-|-|TRBJ2-5|TRBV10-3
CAISESPFGEGLQTQYF
TGTGCCATCAGTGAGTCTCCGTTTGGAGAGGGCCTGCAGACCCAGTACTTC
>-|few|TRBJ2-1|TRBV20-1
CSTTDPPYNEQFF
TGCAGTACGACAGATCCTCCCTACAATGAGCAGTTCTTC
>TRBD1|-|TRBJ1-4|TRBV6-1
CASSEARSDRGREKLFF
TGTGCCAGCAGTGAAGCTCGGTCGGACAGGGGGCGCGAAAAACTGTTTTTT
>TRBD1|few|TRBJ2-4|TRBV20-1
CSADGGTGLAKNIQYF
TGCAGTGCCGATGGAGGGACAGGGCTAGCCAAAAACATTCAGTACTTC
>TRBD2|few|TRBJ2-1|TRBV11-2
CASSSRLAETYNEQFF
TGTGCCAGCAGCTCCCGACTAGCGGAAACCTACAATGAGCAGTTCTTC
>-|-|TRBJ2-1|TRBV5-1
CASSSWTDLNEQFF
TGCGCCAGCAGCTCCTGGACAGACCTGAATGAGCAGTTCTTC
>TRBD1|few|TRBJ2-7|TRBV18
CASSPNDRVGYEQYF
TGTGCCAGCTCACCCAATGACAGGGTCGGATACGAGCAGTACTTC
>TRBD2|-|TRBJ2-1|TRBV20-1
CSAIAGGRFEQFF
TGCAGTGCAATAGCGGGAGGGCGGTTTGAGCAGTTCTTC